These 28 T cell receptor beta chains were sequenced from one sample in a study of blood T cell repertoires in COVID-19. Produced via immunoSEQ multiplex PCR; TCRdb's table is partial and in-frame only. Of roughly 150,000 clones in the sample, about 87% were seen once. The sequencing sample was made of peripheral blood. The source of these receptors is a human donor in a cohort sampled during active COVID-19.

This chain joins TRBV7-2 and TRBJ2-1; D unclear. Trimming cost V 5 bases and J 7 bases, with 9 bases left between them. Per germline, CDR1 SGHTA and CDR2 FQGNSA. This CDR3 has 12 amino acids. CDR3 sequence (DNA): TGTGCCAGCAGCACTAATTGGAATGAGCAGTTCTTC. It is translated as CASSTNWNEQFF. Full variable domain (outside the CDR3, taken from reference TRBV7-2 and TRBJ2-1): GAGVSQSPSNKVTEKGKDVELRCDPISGHTALYWYRQSLGQGLEFLIYFQGNSAPDKSGLPSDRFSAERTGGSVSTLTIQRTQQEDSAVYLCASSTNWNEQFFGPGTRLTVL.

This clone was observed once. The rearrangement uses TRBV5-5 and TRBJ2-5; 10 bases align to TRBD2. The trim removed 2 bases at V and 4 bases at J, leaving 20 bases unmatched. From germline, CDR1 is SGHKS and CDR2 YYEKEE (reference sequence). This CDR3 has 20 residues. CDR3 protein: CASSFDSGRLGLSLRETQYF. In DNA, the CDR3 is TGTGCCAGCAGCTTTGATAGCGGGAGGTTGGGGTTGAGTCTACGAGAGACCCAGTACTTC.

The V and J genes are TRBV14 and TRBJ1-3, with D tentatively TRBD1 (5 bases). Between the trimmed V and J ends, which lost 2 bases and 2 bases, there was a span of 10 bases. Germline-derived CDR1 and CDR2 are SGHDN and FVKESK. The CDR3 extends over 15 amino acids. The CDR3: CASSQQGLPGNTIYF. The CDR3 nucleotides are TGTGCCAGCAGCCAACAGGGTTTACCTGGAAACACCATATATTTT.

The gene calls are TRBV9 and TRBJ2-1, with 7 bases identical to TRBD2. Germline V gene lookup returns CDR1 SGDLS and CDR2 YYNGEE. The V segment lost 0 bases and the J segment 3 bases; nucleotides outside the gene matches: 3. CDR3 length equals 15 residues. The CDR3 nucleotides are TGTGCCAGCAGCGTAGGCGGACTAGACTACAATGAGCAGTTCTTC. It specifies CASSVGGLDYNEQFF.

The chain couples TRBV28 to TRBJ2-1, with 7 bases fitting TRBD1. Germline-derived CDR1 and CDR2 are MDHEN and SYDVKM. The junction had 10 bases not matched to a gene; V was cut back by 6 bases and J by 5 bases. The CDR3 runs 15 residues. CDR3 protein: CASRAGTARNNEQFF. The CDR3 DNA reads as TGTGCCAGCAGGGCCGGGACAGCAAGAAACAATGAGCAGTTCTTC.

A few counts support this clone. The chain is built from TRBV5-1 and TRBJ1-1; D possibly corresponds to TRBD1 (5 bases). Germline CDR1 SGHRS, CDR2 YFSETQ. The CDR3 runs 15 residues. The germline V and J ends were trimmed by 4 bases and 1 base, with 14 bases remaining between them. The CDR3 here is CASSLQESKNTEAFF. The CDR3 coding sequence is TGCGCCAGCAGCCTACAGGAGTCTAAGAACACTGAAGCTTTCTTT.

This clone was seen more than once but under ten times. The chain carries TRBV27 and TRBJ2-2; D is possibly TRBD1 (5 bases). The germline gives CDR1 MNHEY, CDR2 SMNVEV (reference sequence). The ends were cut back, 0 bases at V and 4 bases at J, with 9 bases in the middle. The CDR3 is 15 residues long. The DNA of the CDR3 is TGTGCCAGCAGTTTATCCAGGGATCTCACCGGGGAGCTGTTTTTT. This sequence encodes CASSLSRDLTGELFF.

CDR3: CASSYGLAGGAYNEQFF. The CDR3 DNA reads as TGTGCCAGCAGTTACGGGCTAGCGGGAGGTGCCTACAATGAGCAGTTCTTC. V is TRBV6-2 or TRBV6-3 and J is TRBJ2-1; 11 bases are shared with TRBD2. Germline assignment: CDR1 MNHEY and CDR2 SVGEGT. Trimming at V came to 2 bases and at J to 2 bases, leaving 5 bases not matched to a gene. The CDR3 is 17 residues long.

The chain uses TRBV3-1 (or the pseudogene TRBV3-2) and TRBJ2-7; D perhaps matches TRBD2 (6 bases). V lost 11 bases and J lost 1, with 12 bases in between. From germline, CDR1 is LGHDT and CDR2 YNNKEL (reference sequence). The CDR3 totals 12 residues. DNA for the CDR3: TGTGCCGCAGGGACTTATTCCTACGAGCAGTACTTC. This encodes CAAGTYSYEQYF.

The CDR3, as DNA: TGTGCCAGCAGTTTAGCGGGTCGGGACAAGTACTTC. Translation gives CASSLAGRDKYF. V and J are TRBV12-3 or TRBV12-4 and TRBJ2-7; weak D call: TRBD1 (6 bases). The CDR3 totals 12 residues. Trimming removed 0 bases from V and 11 bases from J, with 11 bases in between.

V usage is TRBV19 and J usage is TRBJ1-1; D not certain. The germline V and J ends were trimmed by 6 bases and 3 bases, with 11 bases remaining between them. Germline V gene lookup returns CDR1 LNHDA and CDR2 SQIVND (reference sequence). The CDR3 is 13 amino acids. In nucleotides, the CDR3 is TGTGCCAGTAGGCAGGAGGAATACACTGAAGCTTTCTTT. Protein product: CASRQEEYTEAFF.

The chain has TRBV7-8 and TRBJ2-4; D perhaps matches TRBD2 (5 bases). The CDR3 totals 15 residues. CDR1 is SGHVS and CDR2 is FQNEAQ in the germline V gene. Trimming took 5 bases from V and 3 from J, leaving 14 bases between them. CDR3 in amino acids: CASSPLDSGKNIQYF. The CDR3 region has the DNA TGTGCCAGCAGCCCACTAGATTCGGGCAAAAACATTCAGTACTTC. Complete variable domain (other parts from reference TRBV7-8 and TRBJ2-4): GAGVSQSPRYKVAKRGQDVALRCDPISGHVSLFWYQQALGQGPEFLTYFQNEAQLDKSGLPSDRFFAERPEGSVSTLKIQRTQQEDSAVYLCASSPLDSGKNIQYFGAGTRLSVL.

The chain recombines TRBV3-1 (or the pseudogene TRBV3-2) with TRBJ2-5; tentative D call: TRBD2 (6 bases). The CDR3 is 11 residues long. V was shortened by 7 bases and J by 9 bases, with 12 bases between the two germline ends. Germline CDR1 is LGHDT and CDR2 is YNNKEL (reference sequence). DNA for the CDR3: TGTGCCAGCAACGACGGGGGACCCCAGTACTTC. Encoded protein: CASNDGGPQYF.

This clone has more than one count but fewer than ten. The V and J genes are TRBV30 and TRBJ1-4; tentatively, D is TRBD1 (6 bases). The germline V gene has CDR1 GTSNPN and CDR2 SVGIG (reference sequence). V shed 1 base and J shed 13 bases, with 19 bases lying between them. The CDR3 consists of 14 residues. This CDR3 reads CAWSADIYRVRLFF. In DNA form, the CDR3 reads TGTGCCTGGAGTGCTGACATTTACAGGGTTCGACTGTTTTTT.

The chain's CDR3 is CASSKWASGTLEDTQYF. In nucleotides, the CDR3 is TGTGCCAGTAGTAAGTGGGCTAGCGGGACCCTCGAAGATACGCAGTATTTT. The chain carries TRBV19 and TRBJ2-3; 9 bases line up with TRBD2. The CDR3 is made up of 17 amino acids. CDR1 and CDR2 from the germline V gene are LNHDA and SQIVND (reference sequence). Unmatched junction bases numbered 13, after V lost 4 bases and J lost 5 bases.

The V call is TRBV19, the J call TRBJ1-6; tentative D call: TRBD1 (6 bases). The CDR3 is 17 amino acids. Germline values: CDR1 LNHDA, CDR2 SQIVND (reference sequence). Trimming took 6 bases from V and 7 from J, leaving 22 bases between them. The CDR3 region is CASSHLGSGHINSPLHF. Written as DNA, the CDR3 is TGTGCCAGTAGCCATCTAGGGTCGGGACACATAAATTCACCCCTCCACTTT.

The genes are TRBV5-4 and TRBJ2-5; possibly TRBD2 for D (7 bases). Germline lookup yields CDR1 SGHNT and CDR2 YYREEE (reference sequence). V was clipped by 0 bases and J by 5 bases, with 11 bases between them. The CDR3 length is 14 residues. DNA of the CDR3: TGTGCCAGCAGCTTGGAGAGGGGGGGGGAGACCCAGTACTTC. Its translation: CASSLERGGETQYF.

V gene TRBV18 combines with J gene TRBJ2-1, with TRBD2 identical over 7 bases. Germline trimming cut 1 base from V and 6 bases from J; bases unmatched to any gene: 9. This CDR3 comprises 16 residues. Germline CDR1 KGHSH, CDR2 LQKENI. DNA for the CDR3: TGTGCCAGCTCACCACGGTCGGCGGGAGCAGGCAATGAGCAGTTCTTC. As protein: CASSPRSAGAGNEQFF.

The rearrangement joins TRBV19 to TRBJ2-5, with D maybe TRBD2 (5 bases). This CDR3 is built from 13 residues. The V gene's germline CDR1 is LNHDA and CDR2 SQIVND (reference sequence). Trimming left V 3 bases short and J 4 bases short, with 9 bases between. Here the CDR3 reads CASSMSGIETQYF. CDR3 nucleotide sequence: TGTGCCAGTAGTATGAGCGGAATAGAGACCCAGTACTTC.

The CDR3 bases are TGCAGCGTTGGACTAGCGGGCGGGAACACCGGGGAGCTGTTTTTT. Translated, it gives CSVGLAGGNTGELFF. V and J are TRBV29-1 and TRBJ2-2; 10 nucleotides agree with TRBD2. Germline V CDR1 and CDR2: SQVTM, ANQGSEA. V shed 4 bases, J shed 1 base, and the junction held 3 bases outside the gene matches. The CDR3 sequence is 15 residues long.

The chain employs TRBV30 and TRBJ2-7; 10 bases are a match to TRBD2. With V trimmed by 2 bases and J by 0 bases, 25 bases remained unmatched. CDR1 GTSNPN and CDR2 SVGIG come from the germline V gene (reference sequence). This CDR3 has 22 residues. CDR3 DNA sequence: TGTGCCTGGAGTCCTTGGACAGGGATGTGGCGAGGCTCTAGCGGGAGCTCCTACGAGCAGTACTTC. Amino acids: CAWSPWTGMWRGSSGSSYEQYF.

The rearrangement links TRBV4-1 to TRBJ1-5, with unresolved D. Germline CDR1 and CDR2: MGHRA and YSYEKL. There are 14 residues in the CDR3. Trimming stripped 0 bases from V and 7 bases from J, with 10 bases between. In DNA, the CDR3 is TGCGCCAGCAGCCAAGATCATTGGCAACAGCCCCAGCATTTT. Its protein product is CASSQDHWQQPQHF.

The CDR3 reads CASSQRTARGYGYTF. As DNA, the CDR3 is TGTGCCAGCAGTCAGAGGACAGCCCGCGGCTATGGCTACACCTTC. The chain is built from TRBV28 and TRBJ1-2; D might be TRBD1 (6 bases). Germline V lookup: CDR1 MDHEN, CDR2 SYDVKM. V was trimmed by 5 bases and J by 4 bases, leaving 17 bases between them. This CDR3 contains 15 residues.

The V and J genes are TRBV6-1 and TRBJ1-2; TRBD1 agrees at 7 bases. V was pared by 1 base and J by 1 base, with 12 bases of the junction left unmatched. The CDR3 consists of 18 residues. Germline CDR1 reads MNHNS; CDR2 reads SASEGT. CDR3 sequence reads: CASSEGGRGRLINYGYTF. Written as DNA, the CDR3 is TGTGCCAGCAGTGAAGGGGGCAGGGGGAGGTTAATTAACTATGGCTACACCTTC.

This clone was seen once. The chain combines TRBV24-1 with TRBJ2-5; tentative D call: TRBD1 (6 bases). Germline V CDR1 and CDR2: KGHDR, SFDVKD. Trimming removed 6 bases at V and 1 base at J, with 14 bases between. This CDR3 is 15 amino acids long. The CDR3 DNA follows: TGTGCCACCAGTCCCGGGACACGACCCCAAGAGACCCAGTACTTC. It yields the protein CATSPGTRPQETQYF.

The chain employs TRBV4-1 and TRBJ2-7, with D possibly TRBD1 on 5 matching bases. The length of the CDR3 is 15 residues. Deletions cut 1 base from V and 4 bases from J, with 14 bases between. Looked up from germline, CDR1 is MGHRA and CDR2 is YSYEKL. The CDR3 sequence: CASSQATGQGYEQYF. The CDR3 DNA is TGCGCCAGCAGCCAAGCAACAGGTCAGGGATACGAGCAGTACTTC.

Here the CDR3 DNA reads TGTGCCAGCGGCTCCACTGGGGCTGCATACGAGCAGTACTTC. It yields the protein CASGSTGAAYEQYF. The V call is TRBV2, the J call TRBJ2-7, with D maybe TRBD1 (5 bases). V was clipped by 8 bases and J by 4 bases, with 18 bases between them. The CDR3 sequence is 14 residues long. CDR1 SNHLY and CDR2 FYNNEI come from the germline V gene.

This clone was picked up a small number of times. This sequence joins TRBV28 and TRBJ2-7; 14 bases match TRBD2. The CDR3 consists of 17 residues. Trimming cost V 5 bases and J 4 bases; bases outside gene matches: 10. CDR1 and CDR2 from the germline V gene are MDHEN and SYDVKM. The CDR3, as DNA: TGTGCCAGCAGTCGCCCCAACCGACTAGCGGGAGGGTACGAGCAGTACTTC. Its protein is CASSRPNRLAGGYEQYF.